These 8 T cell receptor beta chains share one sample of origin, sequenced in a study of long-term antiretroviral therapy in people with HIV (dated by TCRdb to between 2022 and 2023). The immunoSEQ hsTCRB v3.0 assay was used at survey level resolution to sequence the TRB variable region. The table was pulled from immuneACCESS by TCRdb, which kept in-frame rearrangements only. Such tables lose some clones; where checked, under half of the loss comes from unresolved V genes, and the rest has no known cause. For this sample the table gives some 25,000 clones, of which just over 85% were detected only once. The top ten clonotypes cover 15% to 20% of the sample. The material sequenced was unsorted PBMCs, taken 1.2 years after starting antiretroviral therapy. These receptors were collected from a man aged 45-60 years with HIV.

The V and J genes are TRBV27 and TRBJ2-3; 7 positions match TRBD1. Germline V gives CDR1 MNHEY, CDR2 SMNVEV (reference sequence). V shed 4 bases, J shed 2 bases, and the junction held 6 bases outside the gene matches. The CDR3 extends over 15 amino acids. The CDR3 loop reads CASSSTGAFTDTQYF. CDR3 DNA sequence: TGTGCCAGCAGTTCAACAGGGGCCTTCACAGATACGCAGTATTTT.

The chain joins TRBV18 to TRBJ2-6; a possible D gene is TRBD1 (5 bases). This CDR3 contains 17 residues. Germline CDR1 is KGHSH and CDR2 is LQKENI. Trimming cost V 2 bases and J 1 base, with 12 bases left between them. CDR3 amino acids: CASSPESPGSGANVLTF. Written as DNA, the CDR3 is TGTGCCAGCTCACCAGAGAGTCCAGGGTCTGGGGCCAACGTCCTGACTTTC.

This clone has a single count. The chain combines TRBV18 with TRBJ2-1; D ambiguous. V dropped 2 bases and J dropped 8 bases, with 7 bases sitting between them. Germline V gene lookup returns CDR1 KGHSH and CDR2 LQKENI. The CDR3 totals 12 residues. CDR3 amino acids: CASSPGPDEQFF. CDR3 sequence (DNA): TGTGCCAGCTCACCAGGGCCCGATGAGCAGTTCTTC.

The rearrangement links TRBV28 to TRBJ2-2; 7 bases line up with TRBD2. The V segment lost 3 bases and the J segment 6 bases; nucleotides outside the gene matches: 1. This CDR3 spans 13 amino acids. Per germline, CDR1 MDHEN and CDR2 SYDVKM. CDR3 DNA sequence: TGTGCCAGCAGTTTGGCGGGGGCCGGGGAGCTGTTTTTT. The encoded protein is CASSLAGAGELFF.

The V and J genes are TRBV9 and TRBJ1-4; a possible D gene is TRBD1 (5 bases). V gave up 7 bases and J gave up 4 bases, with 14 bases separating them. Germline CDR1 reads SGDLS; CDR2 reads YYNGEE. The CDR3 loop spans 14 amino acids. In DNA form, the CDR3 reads TGTGCCAGCTCCGGGGGTGGGGGTAATGAAAAACTGTTTTTT. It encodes CASSGGGGNEKLFF.

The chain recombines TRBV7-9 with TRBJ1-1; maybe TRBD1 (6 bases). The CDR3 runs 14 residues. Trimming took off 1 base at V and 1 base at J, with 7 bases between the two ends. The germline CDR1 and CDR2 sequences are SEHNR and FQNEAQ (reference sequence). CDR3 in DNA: TGTGCCAGCAGCTTAGTAGGGGGGAACACTGAAGCTTTCTTT. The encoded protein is CASSLVGGNTEAFF.

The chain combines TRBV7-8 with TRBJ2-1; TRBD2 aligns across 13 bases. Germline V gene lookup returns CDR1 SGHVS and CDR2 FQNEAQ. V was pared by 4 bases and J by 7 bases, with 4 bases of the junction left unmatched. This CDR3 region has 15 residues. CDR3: CASSSTSGGINEQFF. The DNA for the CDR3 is TGTGCCAGCAGCTCGACTAGCGGGGGGATAAATGAGCAGTTCTTC.

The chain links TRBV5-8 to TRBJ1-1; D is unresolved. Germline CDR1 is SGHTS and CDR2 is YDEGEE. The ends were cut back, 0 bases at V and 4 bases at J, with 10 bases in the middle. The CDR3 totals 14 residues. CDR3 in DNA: TGTGCCAGCAGCTTGGGGTTAAAGGCCACTGAAGCTTTCTTT. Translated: CASSLGLKATEAFF.